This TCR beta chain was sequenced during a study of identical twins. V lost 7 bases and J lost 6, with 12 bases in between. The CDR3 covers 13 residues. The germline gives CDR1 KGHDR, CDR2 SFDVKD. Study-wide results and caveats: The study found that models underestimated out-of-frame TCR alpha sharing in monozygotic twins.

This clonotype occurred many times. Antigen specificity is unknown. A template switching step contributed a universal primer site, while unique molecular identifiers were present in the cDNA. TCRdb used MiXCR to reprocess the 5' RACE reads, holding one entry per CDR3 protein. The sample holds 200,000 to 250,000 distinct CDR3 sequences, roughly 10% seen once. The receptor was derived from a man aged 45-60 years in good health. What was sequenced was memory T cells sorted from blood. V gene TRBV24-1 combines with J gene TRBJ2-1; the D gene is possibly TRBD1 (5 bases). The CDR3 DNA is TGTGCCACCAGCACGGACACATCCAATGAGCAGTTCTTC. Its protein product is CATSTDTSNEQFF.